This record looks at one TCR beta chain sequence and its context. This sample was taken from a study of blood T cell repertoires in COVID-19. The CDR3 is 15 amino acids. The ends were cut back, 0 bases at V and 7 bases at J, with 13 bases in the middle. Germline-derived CDR1 and CDR2 are SGHRS and YFSETQ. Profiling relied on immunoSEQ multiplex PCR, and the TCRdb table lists in-frame clones only, not all of them. The sample yields roughly 250,000 clones, around four fifths seen once. The genes are TRBV5-1 and TRBJ2-2, with D maybe TRBD1 (6 bases). Sequencing used peripheral blood. This TCR derives from a woman aged 40 to 50 with active or convalescent COVID-19. CDR3 DNA sequence: TGCGCCAGCAGCTTGGAGAACAGGGTTGGCGGGGAGCTGTTTTTT. Amino acid sequence: CASSLENRVGGELFF.